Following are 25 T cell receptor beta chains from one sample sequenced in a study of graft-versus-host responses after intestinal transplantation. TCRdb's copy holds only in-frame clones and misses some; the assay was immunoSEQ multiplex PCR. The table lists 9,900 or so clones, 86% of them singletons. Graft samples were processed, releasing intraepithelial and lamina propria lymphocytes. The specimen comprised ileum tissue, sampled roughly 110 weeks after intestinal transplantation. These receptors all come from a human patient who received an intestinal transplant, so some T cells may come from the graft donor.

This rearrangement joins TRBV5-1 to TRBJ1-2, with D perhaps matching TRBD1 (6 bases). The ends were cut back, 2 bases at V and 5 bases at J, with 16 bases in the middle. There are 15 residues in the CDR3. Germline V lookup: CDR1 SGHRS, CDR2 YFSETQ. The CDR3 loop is CASSLRTEPEYGYTF. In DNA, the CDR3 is TGCGCCAGCAGCTTAAGGACAGAGCCCGAATATGGCTACACCTTC.

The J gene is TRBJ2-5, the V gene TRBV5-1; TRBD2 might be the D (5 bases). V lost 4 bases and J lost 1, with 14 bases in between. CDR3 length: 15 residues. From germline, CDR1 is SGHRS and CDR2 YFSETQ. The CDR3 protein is CASSVAMAGQETQYF. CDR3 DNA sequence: TGCGCCAGCAGCGTGGCGATGGCGGGCCAAGAGACCCAGTACTTC.

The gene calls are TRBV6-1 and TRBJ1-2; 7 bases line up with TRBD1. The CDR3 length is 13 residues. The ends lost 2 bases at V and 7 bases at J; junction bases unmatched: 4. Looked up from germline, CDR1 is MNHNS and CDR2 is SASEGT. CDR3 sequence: CASSETTGTGYTF. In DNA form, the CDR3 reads TGTGCCAGCAGTGAAACGACAGGGACTGGCTACACCTTC.

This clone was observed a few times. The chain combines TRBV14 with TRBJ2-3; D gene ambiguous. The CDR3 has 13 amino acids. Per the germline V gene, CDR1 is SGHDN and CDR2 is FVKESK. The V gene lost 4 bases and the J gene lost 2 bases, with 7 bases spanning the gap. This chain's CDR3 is CASSPQTTDTQYF. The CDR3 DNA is TGTGCCAGCAGCCCGCAAACCACAGATACGCAGTATTTT.

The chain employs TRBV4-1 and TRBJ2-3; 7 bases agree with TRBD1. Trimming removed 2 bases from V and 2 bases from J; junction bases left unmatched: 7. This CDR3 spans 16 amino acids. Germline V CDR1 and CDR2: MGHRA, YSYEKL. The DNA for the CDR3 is TGCGCCAGCAGCCAATCAGGCGGACAGGCCACAGATACGCAGTATTTT. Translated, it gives CASSQSGGQATDTQYF.

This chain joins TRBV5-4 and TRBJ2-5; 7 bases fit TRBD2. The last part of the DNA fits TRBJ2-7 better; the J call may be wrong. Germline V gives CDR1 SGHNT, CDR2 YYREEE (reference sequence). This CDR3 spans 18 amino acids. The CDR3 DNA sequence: TGTGCCAGCAGCTTGGAGAGCGGGATCCCGACGAGGCCCTACGAGCAGTACTTC. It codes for CASSLESGIPTRPYEQYF.

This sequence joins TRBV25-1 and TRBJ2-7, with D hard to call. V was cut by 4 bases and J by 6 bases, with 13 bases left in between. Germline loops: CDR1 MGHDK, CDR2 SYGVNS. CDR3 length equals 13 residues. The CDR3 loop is CASSGPMVSEQYF. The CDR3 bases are TGTGCCAGCAGTGGTCCCATGGTTTCCGAGCAGTACTTC.

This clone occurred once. The DNA for the CDR3 is TGTGCCTGGAGTGCCTCGCAAAACATTCAGTACTTC. Translation gives CAWSASQNIQYF. This sequence joins TRBV30 and TRBJ2-4, with unresolved D. The CDR3 loop spans 12 amino acids. Germline V CDR1 and CDR2: GTSNPN, SVGIG (reference sequence). Trimming took 1 base from V and 5 from J, leaving 6 bases between them.

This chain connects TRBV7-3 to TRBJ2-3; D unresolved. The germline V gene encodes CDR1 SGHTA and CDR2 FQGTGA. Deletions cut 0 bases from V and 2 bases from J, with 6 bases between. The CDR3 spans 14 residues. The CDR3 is CASSLTGPTDTQYF. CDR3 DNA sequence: TGTGCCAGCAGCTTAACTGGACCCACAGATACGCAGTATTTT. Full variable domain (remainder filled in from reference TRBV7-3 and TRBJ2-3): GAGVSQTPSNKVTEKGKYVELRCDPISGHTALYWYRQSLGQGPEFLIYFQGTGAADDSGLPNDRFFAVRPEGSVSTLKIQRTERGDSAVYLCASSLTGPTDTQYFGPGTRLTVL.

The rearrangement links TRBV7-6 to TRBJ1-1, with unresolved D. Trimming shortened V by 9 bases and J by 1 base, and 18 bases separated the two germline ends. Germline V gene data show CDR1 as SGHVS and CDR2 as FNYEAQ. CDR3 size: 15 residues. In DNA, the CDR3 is TGTGCCAGTCGCAACTGGATAGATCCGAACACTGAAGCTTTCTTT. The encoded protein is CASRNWIDPNTEAFF.

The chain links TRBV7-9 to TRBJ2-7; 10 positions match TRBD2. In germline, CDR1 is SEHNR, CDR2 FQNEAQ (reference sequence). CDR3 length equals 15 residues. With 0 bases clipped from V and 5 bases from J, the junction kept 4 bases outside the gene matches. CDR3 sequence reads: CASSLARGTSDEQYF. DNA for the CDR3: TGTGCCAGCAGCTTAGCGCGTGGGACTAGCGACGAGCAGTACTTC.

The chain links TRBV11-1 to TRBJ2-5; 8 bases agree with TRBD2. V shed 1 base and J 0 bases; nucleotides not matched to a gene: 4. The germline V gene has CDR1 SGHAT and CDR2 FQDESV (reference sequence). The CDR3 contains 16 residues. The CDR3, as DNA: TGTGCCAGCAGCTTAGGACTAGCGAGTAACCAAGAGACCCAGTACTTC. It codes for CASSLGLASNQETQYF.

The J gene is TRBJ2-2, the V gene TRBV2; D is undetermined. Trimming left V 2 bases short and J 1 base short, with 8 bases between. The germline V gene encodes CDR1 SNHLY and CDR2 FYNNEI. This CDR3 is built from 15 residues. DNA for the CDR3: TGTGCCAGCAGTGAACCACAGCTGAACACCGGGGAGCTGTTTTTT. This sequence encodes CASSEPQLNTGELFF.

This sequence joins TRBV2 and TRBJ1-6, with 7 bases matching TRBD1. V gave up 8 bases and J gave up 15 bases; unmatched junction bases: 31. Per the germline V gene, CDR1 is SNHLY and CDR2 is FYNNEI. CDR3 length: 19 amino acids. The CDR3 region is CASGLGAFPRGQLYYLLHF. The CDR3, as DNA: TGTGCCAGCGGTTTAGGGGCCTTTCCCAGGGGACAGCTTTATTATCTCCTCCACTTT.

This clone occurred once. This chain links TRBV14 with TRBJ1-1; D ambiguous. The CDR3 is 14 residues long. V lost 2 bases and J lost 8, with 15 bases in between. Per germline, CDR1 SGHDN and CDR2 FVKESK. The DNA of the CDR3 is TGTGCCAGCAGCCAAAAGGAAGGTTATGGCGAAGCTTTCTTT. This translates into CASSQKEGYGEAFF.

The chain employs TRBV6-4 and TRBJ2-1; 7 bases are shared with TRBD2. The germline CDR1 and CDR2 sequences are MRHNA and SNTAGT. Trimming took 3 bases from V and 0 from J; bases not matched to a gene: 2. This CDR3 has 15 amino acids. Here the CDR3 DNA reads TGTGCCAGCAGTGAGCGGGGGAGCTCCTACAATGAGCAGTTCTTC. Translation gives CASSERGSSYNEQFF.

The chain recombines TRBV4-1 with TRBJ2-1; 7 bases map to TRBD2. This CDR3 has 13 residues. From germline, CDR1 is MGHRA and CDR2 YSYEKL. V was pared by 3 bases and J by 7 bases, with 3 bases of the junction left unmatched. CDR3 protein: CASSQDGGNEQFF. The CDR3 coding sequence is TGCGCCAGCAGCCAGGACGGGGGGAATGAGCAGTTCTTC.

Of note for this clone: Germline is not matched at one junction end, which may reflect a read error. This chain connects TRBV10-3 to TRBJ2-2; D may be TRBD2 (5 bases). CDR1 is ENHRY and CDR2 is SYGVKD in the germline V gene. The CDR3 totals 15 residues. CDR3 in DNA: TGTGCCATCACGCTTTCTCGGGGAAGACACCGGGGAGCTGTTTTT. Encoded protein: CAITLSRGRHRGAVF.

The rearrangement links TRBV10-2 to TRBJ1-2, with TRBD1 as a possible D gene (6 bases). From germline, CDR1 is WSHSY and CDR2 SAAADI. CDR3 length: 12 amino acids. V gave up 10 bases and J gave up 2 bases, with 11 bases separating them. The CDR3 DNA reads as TGCGCCACCTCGACAGGAAACTATGGCTACACCTTC. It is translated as CATSTGNYGYTF.

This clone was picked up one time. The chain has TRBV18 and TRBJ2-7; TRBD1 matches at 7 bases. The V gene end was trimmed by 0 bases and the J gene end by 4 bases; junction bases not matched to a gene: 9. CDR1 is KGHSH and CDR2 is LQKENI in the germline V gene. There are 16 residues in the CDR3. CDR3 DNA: TGTGCCAGCTCACCACCCGAGGCAGGGGGAATTTACGAGCAGTACTTC. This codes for CASSPPEAGGIYEQYF.

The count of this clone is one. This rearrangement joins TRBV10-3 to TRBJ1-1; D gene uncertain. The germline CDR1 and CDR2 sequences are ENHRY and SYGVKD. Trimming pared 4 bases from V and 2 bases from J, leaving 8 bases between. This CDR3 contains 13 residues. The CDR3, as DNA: TGTGCCATCAGTGCGCAGAGTAACACTGAAGCTTTCTTT. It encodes CAISAQSNTEAFF.

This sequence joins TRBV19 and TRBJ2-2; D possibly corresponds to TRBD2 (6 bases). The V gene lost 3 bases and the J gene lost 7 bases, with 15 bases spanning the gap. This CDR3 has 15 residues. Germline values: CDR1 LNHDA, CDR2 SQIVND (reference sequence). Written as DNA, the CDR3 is TGTGCCAGTAGTATCCGGTCTAGCGATGTCGGGGAGCTGTTTTTT. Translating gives CASSIRSSDVGELFF.

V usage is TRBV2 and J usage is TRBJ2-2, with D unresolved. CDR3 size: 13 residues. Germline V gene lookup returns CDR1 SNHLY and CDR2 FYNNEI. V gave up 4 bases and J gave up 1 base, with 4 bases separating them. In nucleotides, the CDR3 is TGTGCCAGCAGTGGGGGGAACACCGGGGAGCTGTTTTTT. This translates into CASSGGNTGELFF.

The CDR3 nucleotides are TGTGCCAGCAGCCCTGGACTAGCGGGGGTACGGGGTGAGCAGTTCTTC. It specifies CASSPGLAGVRGEQFF. The chain combines TRBV5-4 with TRBJ2-1, with 13 positions matching TRBD2. Germline-derived CDR1 and CDR2 are SGHNT and YYREEE (reference sequence). J was trimmed by 9 bases and V by 4 bases; bases with no gene match: 10. The CDR3 extends over 16 amino acids.

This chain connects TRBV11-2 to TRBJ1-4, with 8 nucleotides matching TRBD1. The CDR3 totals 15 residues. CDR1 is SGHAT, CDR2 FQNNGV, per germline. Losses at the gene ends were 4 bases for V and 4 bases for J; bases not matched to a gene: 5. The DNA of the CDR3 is TGTGCCAGCAGCTGGGGGACAGGAAGTAATGAAAAACTGTTTTTT. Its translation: CASSWGTGSNEKLFF.